One and the same sample provided the 19 T cell receptor beta chains below, sequenced in a study of blood T cell repertoires in COVID-19. Clones were read by immunoSEQ multiplex PCR, and TCRdb kept only the in-frame ones, dropping some. The data show some 250,000 clones, with 88% seen just once and about 0.74% held by the top ten. Sequenced: peripheral blood. These receptor sequences come from a woman aged 30 to 39 with acute or convalescent COVID-19.

This clone was found once. The chain is built from TRBV5-4 and TRBJ2-7, with D perhaps matching TRBD2 (5 bases). The CDR3 has 17 amino acids. The germline gives CDR1 SGHNT, CDR2 YYREEE (reference sequence). The V end lost 0 bases, the J end lost 4 bases, and 20 bases lay between the germline ends. CDR3 nucleotides: TGTGCCAGCAGCTTGGCCTCCGGAGGACGGACCGGTTACGAGCAGTACTTC. Protein product: CASSLASGGRTGYEQYF.

The chain employs TRBV29-1 and TRBJ2-5, with 11 bases that match TRBD1. The V and J ends lost 7 bases and 1 base, in that order; junction bases with no gene match: 5. The CDR3 contains 14 residues. The germline V gene has CDR1 SQVTM and CDR2 ANQGSEA. The CDR3 DNA reads TGCAGCGAGACCGGGACAGGGGGCCAAGAGACCCAGTACTTC. As protein: CSETGTGGQETQYF.

The chain joins TRBV7-8 to TRBJ2-7; D is possibly TRBD1 (6 bases). The CDR3 is 13 amino acids. The germline V and J ends were trimmed by 1 base and 7 bases, with 11 bases remaining between them. Per germline, CDR1 SGHVS and CDR2 FQNEAQ. This CDR3 is CASSLGPGVEQYF. CDR3 bases: TGTGCCAGCAGCTTAGGACCAGGGGTTGAGCAGTACTTC.

The V call is TRBV5-1, the J call TRBJ2-5; D possibly corresponds to TRBD1 (7 bases). Germline lookup yields CDR1 SGHRS and CDR2 YFSETQ. Trimming took off 6 bases at V and 5 bases at J, with 17 bases between the two ends. CDR3 size: 14 residues. The CDR3 nucleotides read TGCGCCAGCACCCGCGGGACAGCGATCGAGACCCAGTACTTC. Its translation: CASTRGTAIETQYF. The full variable domain, rest sourced from reference TRBV5-1 and TRBJ2-5, is KAGVTQTPRYLIKTRGQQVTLSCSPISGHRSVSWYQQTPGQGLQFLFEYFSETQRNKGNFPGRFSGRQFSNSRSEMNVSTLELGDSALYLCASTRGTAIETQYFGPGTRLLVL.

The chain joins TRBV6-2 or TRBV6-3 to TRBJ2-3; no reliable D call. Germline loops: CDR1 MNHEY, CDR2 SVGEGT. Deletions cut 1 base from V and 4 bases from J, with 6 bases between. This CDR3 comprises 13 residues. The CDR3: CASSYLGADTQYF. The CDR3 coding sequence is TGTGCCAGCAGTTACTTGGGCGCAGATACGCAGTATTTT.

V usage is TRBV5-4 and J usage is TRBJ1-3; TRBD1 aligns across 7 bases. This CDR3 is built from 18 residues. The germline V gene encodes CDR1 SGHNT and CDR2 YYREEE (reference sequence). V dropped 4 bases and J dropped 0; count of bases not matched to a gene: 13. CDR3 sequence (DNA): TGTGCCAGCAGCCTTTCAACAGGGGCCGGTCTCTCTGGAAACACCATATATTTT. The encoded protein is CASSLSTGAGLSGNTIYF.

Regarding this clone: A read error may produce the germline difference seen at one junction end. The V call is TRBV6-5, the J call TRBJ1-4; weak D call: TRBD1 (6 bases). The length of the CDR3 is 11 residues. Germline CDR1 and CDR2: MNHEY and SVGAGI. The CDR3 DNA reads as TGTGCCAGCAGTTACTTGGACAGCCTAATTTTT. Protein product: CASSYLDSLIF.

The J gene is TRBJ2-7, the V gene TRBV18; 7 nucleotides match TRBD2. This CDR3 has 17 amino acids. Germline CDR1 reads KGHSH; CDR2 reads LQKENI. J was trimmed by 5 bases and V by 6 bases; bases with no gene match: 19. CDR3 DNA: TGTGCCAGCTCCCCTCTCTTAGAGGGAGGGCCTCTGGACGAGCAGTACTTC. As protein: CASSPLLEGGPLDEQYF. Supplemented by reference TRBV18 and TRBJ2-7, the full variable domain reads NAGVMQNPRHLVRRRGQEARLRCSPMKGHSHVYWYRQLPEEGLKFMVYLQKENIIDESGMPKERFSAEFPKEGPSILRIQQVVRGDSAAYFCASSPLLEGGPLDEQYFGPGTRLTVT.

The chain is built from TRBV5-8 and TRBJ2-1; 9 nucleotides agree with TRBD2. There are 19 residues in the CDR3. Germline lookup yields CDR1 SGHTS and CDR2 YDEGEE. The ends lost 2 bases at V and 7 bases at J; junction bases unmatched: 19. The CDR3 DNA sequence: TGTGCCAGCAGCTTTACTCCAGGCACGCGGGAGGGCCCTTTGAATGAGCAGTTCTTC. Residues: CASSFTPGTREGPLNEQFF. Supplemented by reference TRBV5-8 and TRBJ2-1, the full variable domain reads EAGVTQSPTHLIKTRGQQATLRCSPISGHTSVYWYQQALGLGLQFLLWYDEGEERNRGNFPPRFSGRQFPNYSSELNVNALELEDSALYLCASSFTPGTREGPLNEQFFGPGTRLTVL.

This rearrangement joins TRBV19 to TRBJ2-2, with 7 bases identical to TRBD2. The germline CDR1 and CDR2 sequences are LNHDA and SQIVND (reference sequence). CDR3 length: 15 residues. The junction had 7 bases not matched to a gene; V was cut back by 4 bases and J by 5 bases. CDR3 protein: CASSRGLVSTGELFF. CDR3 nucleotides: TGTGCCAGTAGTAGAGGACTAGTTTCTACCGGGGAGCTGTTTTTT.

This chain links TRBV12-5 with TRBJ2-7; D is perhaps TRBD1 (5 bases). There are 14 residues in the CDR3. CDR1 LGHNT and CDR2 FRNRAP come from the germline V gene. V shed 4 bases and J shed 7 bases, with 17 bases lying between them. The CDR3 DNA reads as TGTGCTAGTGGTTCTGCGATTAGGGGCCAGGAGCAGTACTTC. It codes for CASGSAIRGQEQYF.

The genes are TRBV6-2 or TRBV6-3 and TRBJ2-1; D is undetermined. This CDR3 comprises 15 residues. Germline CDR1 and CDR2: MNHEY and SVGEGT. V dropped 6 bases and J dropped 2 bases, with 14 bases sitting between them. This CDR3 is CASSRPLGTYNEQFF. The CDR3 nucleotides read TGTGCCAGCAGCCGACCTTTGGGCACCTACAATGAGCAGTTCTTC.

The chain recombines TRBV9 with TRBJ2-1; D might be TRBD2 (5 bases). The germline V gene encodes CDR1 SGDLS and CDR2 YYNGEE. Trimming pared 3 bases from V and 3 bases from J, leaving 13 bases between. This CDR3 region has 15 residues. The DNA for the CDR3 is TGTGCCAGCAGCGCCTCCCTCGGACTCTACAATGAGCAGTTCTTC. Encoded protein: CASSASLGLYNEQFF.

The chain uses TRBV6-5 and TRBJ1-2; 8 positions agree with TRBD1. The CDR3 runs to 15 residues. Trimming at V came to 5 bases and at J to 4 bases, leaving 9 bases not matched to a gene. Looked up from germline, CDR1 is MNHEY and CDR2 is SVGAGI. CDR3 residues: CASSTKRRGLYGYTF. In DNA, the CDR3 is TGTGCCAGCAGTACGAAACGCAGGGGGCTCTATGGCTACACCTTC.

The chain links TRBV14 to TRBJ2-3; D unclear. V lost 3 bases to trimming and J lost 2 bases, with 12 bases between them. The V gene's germline CDR1 is SGHDN and CDR2 FVKESK. The CDR3 has 15 residues. The CDR3 nucleotides are TGTGCCAGCAGCCATTTCGAAGAGGCCACAGATACGCAGTATTTT. Residues: CASSHFEEATDTQYF.

V gene TRBV7-6 combines with J gene TRBJ2-1; 13 nucleotides align to TRBD2. Germline-derived CDR1 and CDR2 are SGHVS and FNYEAQ. This CDR3 is built from 13 residues. With 10 bases clipped from V and 9 bases from J, the junction kept 6 bases outside the gene matches. CDR3 loop: CATGTSGIGEQFF. In nucleotides, the CDR3 is TGTGCCACCGGGACTAGCGGGATTGGTGAGCAGTTCTTC.

The chain joins TRBV27 to TRBJ2-1; D is perhaps TRBD1 (7 bases). V was pared by 1 base and J by 6 bases, with 22 bases between. The V gene's germline CDR1 is MNHEY and CDR2 SMNVEV (reference sequence). This CDR3 has 18 residues. Here the CDR3 DNA reads TGTGCCAGCAGTTTATTATACACTCGGAGGGACAGCCTCAATGAGCAGTTCTTC. Protein: CASSLLYTRRDSLNEQFF.

This clone was detected once. The rearrangement uses TRBV4-3 and TRBJ2-7; TRBD2 aligns across 11 bases. The CDR3 length is 16 residues. J lost 3 bases, V lost 0 bases, and 4 bases had no gene match. Per germline, CDR1 LGHNA and CDR2 YSLEER. The CDR3 loop is CASSQDITSGGYEQYF. For the CDR3, the DNA is TGCGCCAGCAGCCAAGATATAACTAGCGGGGGCTACGAGCAGTACTTC.

The chain uses TRBV6-2 or TRBV6-3 and TRBJ2-1, with 8 bases aligning to TRBD1. The germline V gene encodes CDR1 MNHEY and CDR2 SVGEGT. This CDR3 contains 17 residues. V shed 6 bases, J shed 8 bases, and the junction held 18 bases outside the gene matches. Here the CDR3 reads CASSTIRGRVVGHEQFF. Here the CDR3 DNA reads TGTGCCAGCAGCACTATCAGGGGGCGGGTAGTTGGGCATGAGCAGTTCTTC.